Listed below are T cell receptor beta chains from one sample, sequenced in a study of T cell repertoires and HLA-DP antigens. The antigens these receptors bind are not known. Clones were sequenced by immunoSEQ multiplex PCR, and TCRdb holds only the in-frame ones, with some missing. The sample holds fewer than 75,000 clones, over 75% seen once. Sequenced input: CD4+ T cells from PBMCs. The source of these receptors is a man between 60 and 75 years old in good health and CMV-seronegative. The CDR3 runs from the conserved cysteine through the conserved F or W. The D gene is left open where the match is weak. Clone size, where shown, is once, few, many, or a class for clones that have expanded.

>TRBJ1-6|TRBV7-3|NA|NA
CASSLMGNNSPLHF
TGTGCCAGCAGCTTAATGGGGAATAATTCACCCCTCCACTTT
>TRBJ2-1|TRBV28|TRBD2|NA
CASNFRLAGVSNEQFF
TGTGCCAGCAACTTTCGGCTAGCGGGGGTAAGCAATGAGCAGTTCTTC
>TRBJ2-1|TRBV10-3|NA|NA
CAIRVGAADNEQFF
TGTGCCATCAGGGTGGGGGCGGCAGACAATGAGCAGTTCTTC
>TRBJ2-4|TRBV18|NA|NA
CASSSTGDFQNIQYF
TGTGCCAGCTCATCCACAGGGGACTTTCAAAACATTCAGTACTTC
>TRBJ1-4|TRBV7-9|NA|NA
CASSPGTVEGEQLFF
TGTGCCAGCAGCCCCGGGACGGTGGAGGGGGAACAACTGTTTTTT
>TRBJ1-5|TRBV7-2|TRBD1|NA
CASTAGTGVNQPQHF
TGTGCCAGCACCGCCGGGACAGGCGTTAATCAGCCCCAGCATTTT
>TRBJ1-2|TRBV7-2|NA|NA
CASSPAVSYGYTF
TGTGCCAGCAGCCCGGCAGTTAGCTATGGCTACACCTTC
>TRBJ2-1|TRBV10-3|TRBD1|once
CAISERTGGKDEQFF
TGTGCCATCAGTGAAAGGACAGGGGGCAAGGATGAGCAGTTCTTC
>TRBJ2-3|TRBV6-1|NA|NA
CASSEGGEPTDTQYF
TGTGCCAGCAGTGAGGGGGGCGAACCCACAGATACGCAGTATTTT
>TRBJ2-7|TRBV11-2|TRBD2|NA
CASSFRGGHNEQYF
TGTGCCAGCAGCTTCCGGGGGGGCCACAACGAGCAGTACTTC
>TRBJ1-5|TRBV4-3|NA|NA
CASSQDPYGGNQPQHF
TGCGCCAGCAGCCAAGATCCCTACGGGGGGAATCAGCCCCAGCATTTT
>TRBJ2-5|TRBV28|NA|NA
CASRSGGGTQETQYF
TGTGCCAGCCGATCAGGCGGGGGCACCCAAGAGACCCAGTACTTC
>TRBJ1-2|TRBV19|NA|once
CASSIREARRGGYTF
TGTGCCAGTAGTATACGGGAGGCCCGTAGGGGTGGCTACACCTTC
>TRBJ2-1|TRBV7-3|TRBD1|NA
CASSPGTGAYNEQFF
TGTGCCAGCAGCCCTGGGACAGGAGCATACAATGAGCAGTTCTTC
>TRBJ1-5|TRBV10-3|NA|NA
CAISGGTGDQPQHF
TGTGCCATCAGTGGGGGGACGGGGGATCAGCCCCAGCATTTT
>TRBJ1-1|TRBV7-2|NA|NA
CASSLGAKGSEAFF
TGTGCCAGCAGCTTAGGGGCCAAGGGAAGCGAAGCTTTCTTT